This record looks at one T cell receptor beta chain sequence and its context. The antigen is undetermined. One junction end disagrees with the germline gene, perhaps due to a read error. Bone marrow was sampled from every patient at the time of active disease. The sample belongs to a study of read filtering for tumor transcriptome and immune sequencing. For the study at large: Among patients, some 17 were male and 15 or so female, aged roughly 47 to 90 (mean about 66). Study-wide points: The CD138-negative fraction was mixed bone marrow immune cells, not pure T cells. RNA-seq captured clonotypes less deeply and reliably than IR-seq.

The library was built from around 400 ng RNA with molecular barcoded adaptors for alpha/delta and beta/gamma chains. TCRdb processed the reads anew with MiXCR; each CDR3 protein has one entry. There are 40,000 or so distinct CDR3 sequences in the sample; around 15% occur only once, and 25% to 35% lies in the top ten. The germline V gene has CDR1 MNHEY and CDR2 SVGAGI. The CDR3 is 16 amino acids. This clonotype was obtained from a donor at least 40 years old with multiple myeloma. What was sequenced was a population of CD138-negative cells sorted from bone marrow. The rearrangement uses TRBV6-5 and TRBJ2-5, with 11 bases matching TRBD2. CDR3 coding DNA: TGTGCCAGCAGTTACGGGACTAGCGGCTCACAAGAGACCCTGTACTTC. Protein sequence: CASSYGTSGSQETLYF.